Each of the 31 T cell receptor beta chains below was sequenced from the same sample in a study of shared clonotypes between healthy human individuals. Produced via immunoSEQ multiplex PCR; TCRdb's table is partial and in-frame only. The sample carries under 1,900,000 clones, around 98.5% recorded once. Sequenced: naive CD4+ T cells sorted from blood. Subset: CD45RA+ positively selected. These receptors originate from a young man in good health.

CDR3 nucleotides: TGTGCCAGCAGCTCCACTAGCGGTCCGCGCGAGCAGTACTTC. The encoded protein is CASSSTSGPREQYF. The V call is TRBV6-6, the J call TRBJ2-7; the match to TRBD2 covers 8 bases. The CDR3 has 14 residues. The V gene's germline CDR1 is MNHNY and CDR2 SVGAGI (reference sequence). V lost 6 bases, J lost 6 bases, and 10 bases stayed unmatched.

The rearrangement uses TRBV4-1 and TRBJ1-5; 8 nucleotides line up with TRBD1. J lost 3 bases, V lost 4 bases, and 8 bases had no gene match. The CDR3 covers 16 residues. Germline V gene lookup returns CDR1 MGHRA and CDR2 YSYEKL. In DNA form, the CDR3 reads TGCGCCAGCAGCCTCTTACCGGGACAGGACAATCAGCCCCAGCATTTT. Protein sequence: CASSLLPGQDNQPQHF.

The chain joins TRBV6-1 to TRBJ2-3; tentatively, D is TRBD2 (5 bases). The CDR3 loop spans 14 amino acids. CDR1 MNHNS and CDR2 SASEGT come from the germline V gene. Trimming took off 4 bases at V and 5 bases at J, with 13 bases between the two ends. CDR3 coding DNA: TGTGCCAGCAGTGCTTGGGAGAAAGTAGATACGCAGTATTTT. Translation: CASSAWEKVDTQYF.

The chain recombines TRBV5-1 with TRBJ2-2, with 7 bases fitting TRBD1. The junction had 3 bases not matched to a gene; V was cut back by 3 bases and J by 1 base. The germline gives CDR1 SGHRS, CDR2 YFSETQ. This CDR3 region has 15 residues. CDR3 nucleotides: TGCGCCAGCAGCTGGGGGACAGAGAACACCGGGGAGCTGTTTTTT. It yields the protein CASSWGTENTGELFF.

The chain joins TRBV5-1 to TRBJ1-5; TRBD1 is a possible D gene (5 bases). The CDR3 covers 15 residues. Germline assignment: CDR1 SGHRS and CDR2 YFSETQ. V lost 5 bases and J 0 bases, leaving 12 bases between the germline ends. In DNA, the CDR3 is TGCGCCAGCAGAGACAGCCTATATAGCAATCAGCCCCAGCATTTT. Translated: CASRDSLYSNQPQHF. The whole variable domain, remainder taken from reference TRBV5-1 and TRBJ1-5, is KAGVTQTPRYLIKTRGQQVTLSCSPISGHRSVSWYQQTPGQGLQFLFEYFSETQRNKGNFPGRFSGRQFSNSRSEMNVSTLELGDSALYLCASRDSLYSNQPQHFGDGTRLSIL.

J is TRBJ2-3 and V is TRBV15, with TRBD1 identical over 8 bases. The CDR3 runs to 18 residues. The V gene's germline CDR1 is LNHNV and CDR2 YYDKDF (reference sequence). Losses at the gene ends were 1 base for V and 4 bases for J; bases not matched to a gene: 13. The CDR3 is CATSRADPRTGTPDTQYF. The CDR3 region has the DNA TGTGCCACCAGCAGAGCTGACCCCAGGACAGGGACACCAGATACGCAGTATTTT.

The CDR3: CASSLGVGTGAYGYTF. As DNA, the CDR3 is TGCGCCAGCAGCTTGGGGGTTGGGACAGGGGCGTACGGCTACACCTTC. The V gene is TRBV5-1, the J gene TRBJ1-2; TRBD1 aligns across 10 bases. The V and J ends lost 0 bases and 8 bases, in that order; junction bases with no gene match: 10. The germline V gene encodes CDR1 SGHRS and CDR2 YFSETQ. This CDR3 is 16 amino acids long.

Note on this clone: Other DNA sequences in the same sample also yield this CDR3. The chain couples TRBV18 to TRBJ2-1; D is tentatively TRBD1 or TRBD2 (5 bases each). The V gene lost 3 bases and the J gene lost 10 bases, with 13 bases spanning the gap. The CDR3 sequence is 13 residues long. Germline CDR1 reads KGHSH; CDR2 reads LQKENI. The CDR3 protein is CASSPPGASEQFF. DNA of the CDR3: TGTGCCAGCTCACCCCCCGGGGCATCAGAGCAGTTCTTC.

The V gene is TRBV11-2, the J gene TRBJ1-2; D remains unclear. Germline-derived CDR1 and CDR2 are SGHAT and FQNNGV. This CDR3 has 12 residues. The V gene lost 2 bases and the J gene lost 6 bases, with 7 bases spanning the gap. CDR3 nucleotides: TGTGCCAGCAGCTTAAAAGGGAATGGCTACACCTTC. It specifies CASSLKGNGYTF.

Notes on this clone: At the DNA level, this CDR3 is encoded by other sequences in the same sample as well. This chain connects TRBV9 to TRBJ2-1; no clear D. The CDR3 is made up of 13 amino acids. CDR1 SGDLS and CDR2 YYNGEE come from the germline V gene. V lost 0 bases, J lost 6 bases, and 7 bases lay in between. In DNA form, the CDR3 reads TGTGCCAGCAGCGTAGGGGTCGGCAATGAGCAGTTCTTC. Residues: CASSVGVGNEQFF.

The V call is TRBV29-1, the J call TRBJ2-1; 8 nucleotides match TRBD2. The CDR3 spans 16 residues. J gave up 8 bases and V 0 bases, and 12 bases lay outside the gene matches. Germline V gene data show CDR1 as SQVTM and CDR2 as ANQGSEA. The CDR3 sequence: CSVEDGISGIIDEQFF. CDR3 sequence (DNA): TGCAGCGTTGAAGACGGAATTAGCGGGATTATCGATGAGCAGTTCTTC.

The chain couples TRBV18 to TRBJ1-2, with D uncertain. The CDR3 extends over 14 amino acids. V lost 2 bases, J lost 3 bases, and 10 bases lay in between. The germline CDR1 and CDR2 sequences are KGHSH and LQKENI. The CDR3, as DNA: TGTGCCAGCTCACCATACCGGGAATACTATGGCTACACCTTC. It yields the protein CASSPYREYYGYTF.

This chain links TRBV18 with TRBJ2-1; D perhaps matches TRBD2 (7 bases). Looked up from germline, CDR1 is KGHSH and CDR2 is LQKENI. The V end was cut by 3 bases, the J end by 1 base, with 10 bases between. CDR3 length equals 15 residues. Written as DNA, the CDR3 is TGTGCCAGCTCACCTGGGGGGGCTTCCTACAATGAGCAGTTCTTC. Translated: CASSPGGASYNEQFF.

Comments on this clone: This same CDR3 is encoded by further DNA sequences in the sample. The J gene is TRBJ2-3, the V gene TRBV18, with D perhaps TRBD1 (5 bases). V lost 1 base to trimming and J lost 1 base, with 6 bases between them. The CDR3 is made up of 14 amino acids. Germline V gene data show CDR1 as KGHSH and CDR2 as LQKENI. The CDR3 coding sequence is TGTGCCAGCTCACCACTAGGGGGCACAGATACGCAGTATTTT. Translated: CASSPLGGTDTQYF.

Comment on this clone: At one boundary the junction diverges from the germline segment, which might be a read error. The chain uses TRBV7-7 and TRBJ2-3; D remains unclear. This CDR3 spans 13 amino acids. From germline, CDR1 is SSHAT and CDR2 FNYEAQ (reference sequence). CDR3 in amino acids: CASSSKNTDTQYF. In DNA form, the CDR3 reads TGTGCTAGCAGCTCGAAGAACACAGATACGCAGTATTTT.

The chain employs TRBV28 and TRBJ1-2, with D hard to call. The V gene's germline CDR1 is MDHEN and CDR2 SYDVKM. Trimming pared 2 bases from V and 4 bases from J, leaving 14 bases between. The CDR3 totals 15 residues. For the CDR3, the DNA is TGTGCCAGCAGTTTACGTTCAGCATACGGCTATGGCTACACCTTC. Residues: CASSLRSAYGYGYTF.

A single count supports this clone. The rearrangement uses TRBV6-4 and TRBJ2-3; D not certain. The CDR3 is 16 residues long. Germline V gene lookup returns CDR1 MRHNA and CDR2 SNTAGT. The V gene lost 5 bases and the J gene lost 1 base, with 16 bases spanning the gap. In DNA form, the CDR3 reads TGTGCCAGCAGTACCCGGATGGCTATCCGCACAGATACGCAGTATTTT. Translated: CASSTRMAIRTDTQYF.

The V call is TRBV6-5, the J call TRBJ2-3; D might be TRBD2 (5 bases). The V end lost 10 bases, the J end lost 1 base, and 12 bases lay between the germline ends. The CDR3 is 13 residues long. Germline V gene lookup returns CDR1 MNHEY and CDR2 SVGAGI. The CDR3 DNA follows: TGTGCCACCCTCAAGGAGGGCACAGATACGCAGTATTTT. Its translation: CATLKEGTDTQYF.

J is TRBJ2-2 and V is TRBV7-9, with D unclear. V was pared by 5 bases and J by 5 bases, with 9 bases between. The germline V gene has CDR1 SEHNR and CDR2 FQNEAQ (reference sequence). The CDR3 has 13 amino acids. CDR3 region: CASSPPGTGELFF. The CDR3 region has the DNA TGTGCCAGCAGCCCACCCGGAACCGGGGAGCTGTTTTTT. Together with reference TRBV7-9 and TRBJ2-2, the CDR3 gives the full variable domain: DTGVSQNPRHKITKRGQNVTFRCDPISEHNRLYWYRQTLGQGPEFLTYFQNEAQLEKSRLLSDRFSAERPKGSFSTLEIQRTEQGDSAMYLCASSPPGTGELFFGEGSRLTVL.

The rearrangement links TRBV5-1 to TRBJ2-2; 14 bases align to TRBD2. The J segment lost 2 bases and the V segment lost 4 bases, leaving 7 bases of the junction unmatched. CDR1 is SGHRS, CDR2 YFSETQ, per germline. CDR3 length: 18 amino acids. The CDR3 sequence: CASSPGLAGEINTGELFF. CDR3 DNA sequence: TGCGCCAGCAGCCCGGGACTAGCGGGAGAGATAAACACCGGGGAGCTGTTTTTT.

The chain combines TRBV15 with TRBJ2-1; D perhaps matches TRBD2 (6 bases). V gave up 4 bases and J gave up 9 bases, with 16 bases separating them. CDR1 and CDR2 from the germline V gene are LNHNV and YYDKDF (reference sequence). The CDR3 has 14 amino acids. The chain's CDR3 is CATSIASGVGEQFF. CDR3 DNA sequence: TGTGCCACCAGCATAGCCTCGGGGGTTGGTGAGCAGTTCTTC.

The rearrangement links TRBV5-6 to TRBJ2-5; D is undetermined. The germline V gene has CDR1 SGHDT and CDR2 YYEEEE. The V end was cut by 0 bases, the J end by 2 bases, with 8 bases between. This CDR3 region has 14 residues. CDR3 region: CASSLGRAQETQYF. The CDR3 DNA is TGTGCCAGCAGCTTGGGCAGAGCGCAAGAGACCCAGTACTTC.

The gene calls are TRBV7-9 and TRBJ2-4; D is perhaps TRBD2 (6 bases). With 3 bases removed from V and 2 bases from J, the gap between germline ends came to 11 bases. The germline gives CDR1 SEHNR, CDR2 FQNEAQ (reference sequence). The CDR3 runs 15 residues. CDR3 amino acids: CASSLVGGTKNIQYF. The CDR3, as DNA: TGTGCCAGCAGCTTGGTGGGGGGAACCAAAAACATTCAGTACTTC.

The V call is TRBV10-2, the J call TRBJ2-1, with 7 bases matching TRBD2. There are 11 residues in the CDR3. CDR1 and CDR2 (germline): WSHSY, SAAADI. Losses at the gene ends were 8 bases for V and 6 bases for J; bases not matched to a gene: 1. The CDR3 sequence: CASCGSNEQFF. The CDR3 DNA reads as TGCGCCAGCTGCGGGAGCAATGAGCAGTTCTTC.

The CDR3 DNA is TGCGCCAGCAGCCAAGATCTCTCCGTGACAGGGGGCCTCTACGAGCAGTACTTC. Amino acids: CASSQDLSVTGGLYEQYF. J is TRBJ2-7 and V is TRBV4-1, with 10 nucleotides matching TRBD1. The germline gives CDR1 MGHRA, CDR2 YSYEKL. The CDR3 extends over 18 amino acids. V lost 0 bases and J lost 3; bases outside the gene matches: 11.

This sequence joins TRBV5-1 and TRBJ1-4; D is possibly TRBD1 (6 bases). Trimming cost V 4 bases and J 7 bases, with 17 bases left between them. The germline CDR1 and CDR2 sequences are SGHRS and YFSETQ. There are 15 residues in the CDR3. In DNA form, the CDR3 reads TGCGCCAGCAGCGCTGGACAGCCAAGAGCTGAAAAACTGTTTTTT. Encoded protein: CASSAGQPRAEKLFF.

The chain recombines TRBV15 with TRBJ1-5, with TRBD1 matching over 10 bases. CDR3 size: 17 residues. The J segment lost 3 bases and the V segment lost 2 bases, leaving 7 bases of the junction unmatched. Looked up from germline, CDR1 is LNHNV and CDR2 is YYDKDF (reference sequence). The CDR3 reads CATSRTRGTGVNQPQHF. DNA of the CDR3: TGTGCCACCAGCAGAACTAGAGGGACAGGGGTCAATCAGCCCCAGCATTTT.

The rearrangement links TRBV7-9 to TRBJ2-2, with D maybe TRBD1 (5 bases). Germline V gene lookup returns CDR1 SEHNR and CDR2 FQNEAQ (reference sequence). The V end was cut by 2 bases, the J end by 1 base, with 17 bases between. The CDR3 length is 18 residues. CDR3: CASSLPKLRGGNTGELFF. In nucleotides, the CDR3 is TGTGCCAGCAGCTTACCAAAACTAAGGGGCGGGAACACCGGGGAGCTGTTTTTT.

As for this clone: The sample contains more than one DNA sequence encoding this CDR3. The rearrangement links TRBV5-4 to TRBJ2-3, with TRBD2 as a possible D gene (6 bases). V was pared by 2 bases and J by 3 bases, with 7 bases between. There are 13 residues in the CDR3. CDR1 is SGHNT and CDR2 is YYREEE in the germline V gene (reference sequence). Here the CDR3 reads CASSLSGTDTQYF. CDR3 in DNA: TGTGCCAGCAGCTTAAGCGGGACAGATACGCAGTATTTT.

The chain links TRBV19 to TRBJ1-1, with D perhaps matching TRBD1 (6 bases). This CDR3 spans 16 amino acids. The ends were cut back, 4 bases at V and 5 bases at J, with 20 bases in the middle. Germline loops: CDR1 LNHDA, CDR2 SQIVND (reference sequence). The CDR3 DNA reads TGTGCCAGTAGTAGTTACACAGGGATCATATTGACTGAAGCTTTCTTT. It specifies CASSSYTGIILTEAFF.

The V gene is TRBV19, the J gene TRBJ2-5; maybe TRBD1 (6 bases). The V gene's germline CDR1 is LNHDA and CDR2 SQIVND (reference sequence). CDR3 length equals 14 residues. Trimming left V 3 bases short and J 5 bases short, with 13 bases between. The CDR3, as DNA: TGTGCCAGTAGTATGACAGCAAGGGGGGAGACCCAGTACTTC. It yields the protein CASSMTARGETQYF.